One and the same sample provided the 3 T cell receptor beta chains below, sequenced in a study of Ad26.COV2.S vaccination and SARS-CoV-2 variants. Treatment in this sample: 19 received Ad26.COV2.S at low or high dose, single or two shots; about 5 received placebo; per-sample allocation not given. Day 63 following the first vaccine or placebo injection was when the samples were taken. Profiling relied on immunoSEQ multiplex PCR, and the TCRdb table lists in-frame clones only, not all of them. This sample has some 290,000 clones, with 85% found just once. This material consisted of peripheral blood, taken in a trial of Ad26.COV2.S vaccine versus placebo. Receptors were obtained from a person between 18 and 60 years old who received the Ad26.COV2.S COVID-19 vaccine or a placebo.

This clone was picked up one time. The V call is TRBV5-3, the J call TRBJ2-7; TRBD1 is a possible D gene (5 bases). TRBV5-3 is an ORF, with its function uncertain. This CDR3 contains 16 residues. V gave up 4 bases and J gave up 2 bases, with 19 bases separating them. For the CDR3, the DNA is TGTGCCAGAAGCCTGCCCCCCAGGGTAAGGACCTACGAGCAGTACTTC. Its translation is CARSLPPRVRTYEQYF.

This chain joins TRBV12-5 and TRBJ2-5, with 13 bases that match TRBD2. V was pared by 1 base and J by 7 bases, with 12 bases of the junction left unmatched. The CDR3 sequence is 18 residues long. Per germline, CDR1 LGHNT and CDR2 FRNRAP. The CDR3 reads CASGLAQLAGGPRATQYF. CDR3 sequence (DNA): TGTGCTAGTGGTTTGGCCCAACTAGCGGGGGGGCCCAGGGCGACCCAGTACTTC.

The V gene is TRBV6-5, the J gene TRBJ1-1; D gene ambiguous. The CDR3 runs 11 residues. Germline CDR1 MNHEY, CDR2 SVGAGI. Trimming pared 2 bases from V and 11 bases from J, leaving 9 bases between. In DNA form, the CDR3 reads TGTGCCAGCAGTTACGGCGGATGGGCTTTCTTT. Encoded protein: CASSYGGWAFF.